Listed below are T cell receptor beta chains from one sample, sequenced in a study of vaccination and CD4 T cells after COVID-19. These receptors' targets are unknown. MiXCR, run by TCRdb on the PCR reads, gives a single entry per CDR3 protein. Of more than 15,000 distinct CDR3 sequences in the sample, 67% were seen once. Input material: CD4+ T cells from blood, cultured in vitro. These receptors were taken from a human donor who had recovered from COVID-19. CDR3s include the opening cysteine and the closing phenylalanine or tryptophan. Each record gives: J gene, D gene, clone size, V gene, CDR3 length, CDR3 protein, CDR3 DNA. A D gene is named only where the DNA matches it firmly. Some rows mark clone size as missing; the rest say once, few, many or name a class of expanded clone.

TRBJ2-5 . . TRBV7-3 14 CASSLGPYQETQYF TGTGCCAGCAGCTTAGGCCCGTACCAAGAGACCCAGTACTTC
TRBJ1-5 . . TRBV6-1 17 CASSAEHWTDRNQPQHF TGTGCCAGCAGTGCTGAACATTGGACAGACCGCAATCAGCCCCAGCATTTT
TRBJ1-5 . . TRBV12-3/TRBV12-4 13 CASSFQSNQPQHF TGTGCCAGCAGTTTCCAAAGCAATCAGCCCCAGCATTTT
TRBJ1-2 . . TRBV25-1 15 CASSEGPGPNYGYTF TGTGCCAGCAGTGAAGGACCAGGCCCTAACTATGGCTACACCTTC
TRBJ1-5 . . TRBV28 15 CASSSQGGNNQPQHF TGTGCCAGCAGTTCACAGGGTGGTAACAATCAGCCCCAGCATTTT
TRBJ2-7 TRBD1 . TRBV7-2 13 CASRSQGSYEQYF TGTGCCAGCAGATCACAGGGGTCCTACGAGCAGTACTTC
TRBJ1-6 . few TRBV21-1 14 CASSRKGYNSPLHF TGTGCCAGCAGTCGTAAGGGGTATAATTCACCCCTCCACTTT
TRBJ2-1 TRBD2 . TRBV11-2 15 CASSLEGRGRGEQFF TGTGCCAGCAGCTTAGAGGGCCGCGGGAGGGGTGAGCAGTTCTTC
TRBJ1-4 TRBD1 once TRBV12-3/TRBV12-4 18 CASSLIGGGDGPNEKLFF TGTGCCAGCAGTTTAATAGGGGGCGGGGACGGCCCTAATGAAAAACTGTTTTTT
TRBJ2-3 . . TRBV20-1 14 CSPIPGRHTDTQYF TGCAGTCCAATACCGGGACGCCACACAGATACGCAGTATTTT
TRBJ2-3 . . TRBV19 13 CASSVDSPDTQYF TGTGCCAGTAGTGTGGACAGCCCAGATACGCAGTATTTT
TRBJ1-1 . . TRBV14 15 CASSQDMVRGTEAFF TGTGCCAGCAGCCAAGATATGGTCCGAGGGACTGAAGCTTTCTTT
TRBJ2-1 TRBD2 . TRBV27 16 CASRDLAGTNYNEQFF TGTGCCAGCAGAGATCTAGCGGGGACCAACTACAATGAGCAGTTCTTC
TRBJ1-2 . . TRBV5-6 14 CASHDTGRLYGYTF TGTGCCAGCCACGACACAGGGCGCCTCTATGGCTACACCTTC
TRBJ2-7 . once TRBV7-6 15 CASSPTDGSSYEQYF TGTGCCAGCAGCCCCACCGACGGAAGCTCCTACGAGCAGTACTTC
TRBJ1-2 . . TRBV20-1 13 CSAAHGPRDGYTF TGCAGTGCAGCCCACGGACCACGGGATGGCTACACCTTC
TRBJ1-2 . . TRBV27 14 CASSPAHPPKMYTF TGTGCCAGCAGCCCGGCGCATCCCCCGAAAATGTACACCTTC
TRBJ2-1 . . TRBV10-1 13 CASSGDRYNEQFF TGCGCCAGCAGTGGGGACCGGTACAATGAGCAGTTCTTC
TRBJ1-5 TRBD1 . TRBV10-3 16 CAISERDSYPNQPQHF TGTGCCATCAGTGAGAGGGACAGCTACCCAAATCAGCCCCAGCATTTT
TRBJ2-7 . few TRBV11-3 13 CASSLNSAYEQYF TGTGCCAGCAGCTTAAATTCCGCCTACGAGCAGTACTTC
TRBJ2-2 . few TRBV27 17 CASSLTTGTVNTGELFF TGTGCCAGCAGTTTAACAACAGGGACCGTGAACACCGGGGAGCTGTTTTTT
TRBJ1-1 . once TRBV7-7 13 CASSPAVNTEAFF TGTGCCAGCAGCCCGGCAGTGAACACTGAAGCTTTCTTT
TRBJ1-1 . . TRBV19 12 CASRRANTEAFF TGTGCCAGTAGGAGGGCGAACACTGAAGCTTTCTTT
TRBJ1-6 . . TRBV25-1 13 CASSGLNYSPLHF TGTGCCAGCAGTGGGTTGAACTATTCACCCCTCCACTTT
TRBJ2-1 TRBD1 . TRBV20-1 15 CSAPIRQGNYNEQFF TGCAGTGCTCCGATAAGACAGGGGAACTACAATGAGCAGTTCTTC
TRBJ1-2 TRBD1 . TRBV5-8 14 CASSLGRGGYGYTF TGTGCCAGCAGCTTGGGCAGGGGGGGCTATGGCTACACCTTC
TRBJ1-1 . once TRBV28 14 CASSLSDSPTEAFF TGTGCCAGCAGTTTATCGGACAGCCCAACTGAAGCTTTCTTT
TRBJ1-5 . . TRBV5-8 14 CAAAGWGSNQPQHF TGTGCCGCGGCGGGGTGGGGAAGCAATCAGCCCCAGCATTTT
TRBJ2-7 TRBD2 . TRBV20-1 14 CSARGTSGDYEQYF TGCAGTGCCCGCGGGACTAGCGGAGACTACGAGCAGTACTTC
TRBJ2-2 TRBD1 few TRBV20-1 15 CSARGDRAGRGELFF TGCAGTGCTAGAGGAGACAGGGCCGGGCGCGGGGAGCTGTTTTTT
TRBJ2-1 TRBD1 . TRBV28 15 CASSAGQGWSNEQFF TGTGCCAGCAGTGCGGGACAGGGTTGGAGCAATGAGCAGTTCTTC
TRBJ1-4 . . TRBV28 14 CASSSSPANEKLFF TGTGCCAGCAGTTCTAGTCCGGCTAATGAAAAACTGTTTTTT
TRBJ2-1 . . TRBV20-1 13 CSATGLTFERQFF TGCAGTGCTACCGGACTTACGTTCGAGCGGCAGTTCTTC